This entry concerns a single TCR beta chain. This entry belongs to a study of blood T cell repertoires in COVID-19. On the study more broadly: Acute and convalescent COVID-19 samples came from the United States, Italy and Spain.

Germline V lookup: CDR1 MGHRA, CDR2 YSYEKL. The CDR3 runs to 14 residues. V shed 1 base, J shed 8 bases, and the junction held 6 bases outside the gene matches. Repertoires were generated with immunoSEQ multiplex PCR, while TCRdb's copy carries only in-frame clones and drops some. The sample has 150,000 to 200,000 clones; approximately 86% are singletons. Sequenced sample: peripheral blood. The chain couples TRBV4-1 to TRBJ1-2; 8 nucleotides line up with TRBD1. This sequence was found in a man aged 18 to 29 with acute or convalescent COVID-19. The CDR3 is CASSQGDRRGGYTF. The DNA of the CDR3 is TGCGCCAGCAGCCAAGGGGACAGGCGGGGAGGCTACACCTTC.